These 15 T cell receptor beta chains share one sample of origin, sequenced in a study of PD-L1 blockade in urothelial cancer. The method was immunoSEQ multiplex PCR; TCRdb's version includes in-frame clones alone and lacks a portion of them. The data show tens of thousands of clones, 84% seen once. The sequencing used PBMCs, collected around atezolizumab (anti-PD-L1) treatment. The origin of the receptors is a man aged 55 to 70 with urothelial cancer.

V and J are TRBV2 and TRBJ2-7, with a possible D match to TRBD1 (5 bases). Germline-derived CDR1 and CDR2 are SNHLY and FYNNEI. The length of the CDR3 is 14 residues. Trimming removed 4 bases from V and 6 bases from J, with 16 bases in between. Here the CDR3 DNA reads TGTGCCAGCAGTGGTCGGACATCAAGCTCCGAGCAGTACTTC. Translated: CASSGRTSSSEQYF.

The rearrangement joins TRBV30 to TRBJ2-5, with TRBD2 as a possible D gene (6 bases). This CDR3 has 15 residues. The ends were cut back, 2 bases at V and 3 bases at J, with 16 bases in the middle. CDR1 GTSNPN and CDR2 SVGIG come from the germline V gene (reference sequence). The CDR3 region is CAWSIYGGTEETQYF. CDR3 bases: TGTGCCTGGAGTATATACGGGGGAACCGAAGAGACCCAGTACTTC.

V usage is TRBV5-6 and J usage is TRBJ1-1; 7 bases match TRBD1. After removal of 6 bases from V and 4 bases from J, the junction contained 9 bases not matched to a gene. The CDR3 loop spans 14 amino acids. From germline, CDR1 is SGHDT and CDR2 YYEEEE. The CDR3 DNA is TGTGCCAGCATCGTAAATAACAGGGGCACTGAAGCTTTCTTT. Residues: CASIVNNRGTEAFF.

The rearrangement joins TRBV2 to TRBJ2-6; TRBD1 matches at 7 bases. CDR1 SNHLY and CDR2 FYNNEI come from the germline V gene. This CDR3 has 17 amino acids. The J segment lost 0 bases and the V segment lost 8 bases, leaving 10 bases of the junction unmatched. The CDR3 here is CASDPGTARSGANVLTF. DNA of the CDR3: TGTGCCAGCGACCCCGGGACAGCCCGCTCTGGGGCCAACGTCCTGACTTTC.

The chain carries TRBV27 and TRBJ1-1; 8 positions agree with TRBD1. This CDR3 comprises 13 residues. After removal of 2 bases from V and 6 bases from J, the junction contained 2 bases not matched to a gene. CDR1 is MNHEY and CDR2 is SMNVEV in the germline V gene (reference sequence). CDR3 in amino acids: CASSLTRGPEAFF. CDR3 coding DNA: TGTGCCAGCAGTTTAACCAGGGGGCCTGAAGCTTTCTTT.

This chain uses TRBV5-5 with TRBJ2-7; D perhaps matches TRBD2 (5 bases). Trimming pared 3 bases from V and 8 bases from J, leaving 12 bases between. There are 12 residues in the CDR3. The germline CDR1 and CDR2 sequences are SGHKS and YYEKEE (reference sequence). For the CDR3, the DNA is TGTGCCAGCAGCTCGGCGACTATACAGCAGTACTTC. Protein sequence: CASSSATIQQYF.

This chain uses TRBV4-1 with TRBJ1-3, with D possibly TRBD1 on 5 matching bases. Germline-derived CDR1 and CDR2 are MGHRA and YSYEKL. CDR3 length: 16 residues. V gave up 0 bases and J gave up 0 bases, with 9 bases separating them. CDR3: CASSQERGTSGNTIYF. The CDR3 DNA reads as TGCGCCAGCAGCCAAGAACGGGGGACCTCTGGAAACACCATATATTTT.

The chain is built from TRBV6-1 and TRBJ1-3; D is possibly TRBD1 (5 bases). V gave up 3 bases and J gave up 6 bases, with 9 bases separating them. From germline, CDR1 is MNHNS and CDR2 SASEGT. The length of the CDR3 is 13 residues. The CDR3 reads CASSDGAQNTIYF. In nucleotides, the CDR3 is TGTGCCAGCAGTGATGGGGCCCAAAACACCATATATTTT.

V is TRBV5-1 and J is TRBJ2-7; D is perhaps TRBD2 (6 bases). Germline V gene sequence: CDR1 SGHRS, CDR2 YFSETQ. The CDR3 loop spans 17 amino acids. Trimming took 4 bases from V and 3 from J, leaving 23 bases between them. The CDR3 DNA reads TGCGCCAGCAGCCCCAGTGGGGGGACCTCGAACCTCTACGAGCAGTACTTC. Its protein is CASSPSGGTSNLYEQYF.

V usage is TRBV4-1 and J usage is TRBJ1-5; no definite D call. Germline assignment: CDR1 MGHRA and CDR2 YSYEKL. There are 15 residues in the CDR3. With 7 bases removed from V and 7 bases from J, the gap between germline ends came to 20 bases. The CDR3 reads CASTPTIVGEQPQHF. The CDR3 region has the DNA TGCGCCAGCACCCCTACCATTGTGGGCGAACAGCCCCAGCATTTT.

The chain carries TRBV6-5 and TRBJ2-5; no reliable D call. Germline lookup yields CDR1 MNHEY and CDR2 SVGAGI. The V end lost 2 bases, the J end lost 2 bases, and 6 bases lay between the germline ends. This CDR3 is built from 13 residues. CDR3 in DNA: TGTGCCAGCAGTTACGGTCAGCAAGAGACCCAGTACTTC. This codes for CASSYGQQETQYF.

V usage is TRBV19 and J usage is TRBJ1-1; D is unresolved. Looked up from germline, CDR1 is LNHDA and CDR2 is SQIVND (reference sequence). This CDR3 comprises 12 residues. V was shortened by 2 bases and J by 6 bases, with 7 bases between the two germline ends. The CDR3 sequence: CASSISFSEAFF. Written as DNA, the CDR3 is TGTGCCAGTAGTATATCCTTTTCTGAAGCTTTCTTT.

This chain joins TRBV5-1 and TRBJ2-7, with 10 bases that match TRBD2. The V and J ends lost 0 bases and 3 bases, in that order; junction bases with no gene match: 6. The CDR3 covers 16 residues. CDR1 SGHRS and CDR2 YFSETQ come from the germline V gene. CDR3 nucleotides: TGCGCCAGCAGCTTGGCCAAGCGGGAGGGCCTCTACGAGCAGTACTTC. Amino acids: CASSLAKREGLYEQYF.

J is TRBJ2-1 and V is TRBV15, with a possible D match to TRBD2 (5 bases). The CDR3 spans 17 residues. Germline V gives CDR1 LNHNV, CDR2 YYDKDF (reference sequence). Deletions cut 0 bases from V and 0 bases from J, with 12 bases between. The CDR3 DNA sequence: TGTGCCACCAGCAGAGATTCTTGGCGGGTCTCCTACAATGAGCAGTTCTTC. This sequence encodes CATSRDSWRVSYNEQFF.

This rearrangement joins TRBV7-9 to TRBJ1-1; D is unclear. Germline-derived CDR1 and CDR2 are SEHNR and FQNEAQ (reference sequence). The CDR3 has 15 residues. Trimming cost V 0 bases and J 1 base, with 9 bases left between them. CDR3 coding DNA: TGTGCCAGCAGCTTAGCGGCGGGCCCGAACACTGAAGCTTTCTTT. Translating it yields CASSLAAGPNTEAFF.